The 19 T cell receptor beta chains below come from one sample, sequenced in a study of blood T cell repertoires in COVID-19. Sequencing used immunoSEQ multiplex PCR; TCRdb keeps in-frame clones, though not all of them. This table has 400,000 to 450,000 clones, around 89% appearing once. The sample comprised peripheral blood. All receptors come from a woman in her 40s with COVID-19, enrolled during active disease.

The rearrangement joins TRBV6-2 or TRBV6-3 to TRBJ1-5; D possibly corresponds to TRBD1 (5 bases). This CDR3 spans 15 amino acids. CDR1 is MNHEY and CDR2 is SVGEGT in the germline V gene. The V and J ends lost 2 bases and 4 bases respectively, with 12 bases between them. The chain's CDR3 is CASSYLWGVNQPQHF. CDR3 nucleotide sequence: TGTGCCAGCAGTTACCTTTGGGGGGTGAATCAGCCCCAGCATTTT.

V is TRBV27 and J is TRBJ1-2; D is perhaps TRBD1 (5 bases). The CDR3 spans 14 residues. Trimming pared 7 bases from V and 7 bases from J, leaving 19 bases between. Germline CDR1 reads MNHEY; CDR2 reads SMNVEV (reference sequence). The CDR3 sequence: CASTPLGGRAGYTF. The CDR3 DNA reads TGTGCCAGCACCCCATTGGGGGGGAGGGCTGGCTACACCTTC.

This sequence joins TRBV10-3 and TRBJ1-6; D possibly corresponds to TRBD1 (5 bases). This CDR3 spans 18 amino acids. With 0 bases removed from V and 0 bases from J, the gap between germline ends came to 12 bases. CDR1 and CDR2 (germline): ENHRY, SYGVKD. This CDR3 is CAISESWGRRSYNSPLHF. CDR3 sequence (DNA): TGTGCCATCAGTGAGTCTTGGGGCCGCCGCTCCTATAATTCACCCCTCCACTTT.

The V and J genes are TRBV18 and TRBJ1-1, with a possible D match to TRBD1 (6 bases). The germline gives CDR1 KGHSH, CDR2 LQKENI. This CDR3 contains 17 residues. Trimming pared 3 bases from V and 4 bases from J, leaving 21 bases between. DNA of the CDR3: TGTGCCAGCTCACCCCGGATGAAGGGCCCAGGGGCCACTGAAGCTTTCTTT. It yields the protein CASSPRMKGPGATEAFF.

The rearrangement links TRBV19 to TRBJ2-7; D possibly corresponds to TRBD1 (5 bases). V gave up 3 bases and J gave up 2 bases, with 14 bases separating them. The CDR3 length is 15 residues. Per germline, CDR1 LNHDA and CDR2 SQIVND (reference sequence). As DNA, the CDR3 is TGTGCCAGTAGTATGGGGCCGAGCGTAGCCTACGAGCAGTACTTC. Residues: CASSMGPSVAYEQYF. Supplemented by reference TRBV19 and TRBJ2-7, the full variable domain reads DGGITQSPKYLFRKEGQNVTLSCEQNLNHDAMYWYRQDPGQGLRLIYYSQIVNDFQKGDIAEGYSVSREKKESFPLTVTSAQKNPTAFYLCASSMGPSVAYEQYFGPGTRLTVT.

This chain joins TRBV6-1 and TRBJ1-3; TRBD1 aligns across 7 bases. J was trimmed by 1 base and V by 4 bases; bases with no gene match: 13. This CDR3 comprises 18 residues. Germline CDR1 is MNHNS and CDR2 is SASEGT. The CDR3 sequence: CASSARQGGFPSGNTIYF. CDR3 DNA sequence: TGTGCCAGCAGTGCCCGACAGGGCGGGTTCCCTTCTGGAAACACCATATATTTT.

In this sample, this clone turned up once. The V call is TRBV6-2 or TRBV6-3, the J call TRBJ2-5; D is possibly TRBD2 (6 bases). CDR1 and CDR2 (germline): MNHEY, SVGEGT. The CDR3 totals 13 residues. V was shortened by 1 base and J by 5 bases, with 8 bases between the two germline ends. CDR3 amino acids: CASSYLGRETQYF. The CDR3 bases are TGTGCCAGCAGTTACTTGGGGAGGGAGACCCAGTACTTC.

The V and J genes are TRBV5-6 and TRBJ1-2; 8 positions agree with TRBD1. The CDR3 sequence is 14 residues long. Germline lookup yields CDR1 SGHDT and CDR2 YYEEEE. J lost 4 bases, V lost 4 bases, and 6 bases had no gene match. The CDR3 protein is CASSPGQEFYGYTF. The DNA for the CDR3 is TGTGCCAGCAGCCCGGGACAGGAGTTCTATGGCTACACCTTC.

The V gene is TRBV19, the J gene TRBJ2-1; 9 nucleotides line up with TRBD1. Germline V gene data show CDR1 as LNHDA and CDR2 as SQIVND (reference sequence). The CDR3 is 15 amino acids. V lost 2 bases and J lost 6; bases outside the gene matches: 5. The CDR3 sequence is CASSIWGQGSNEQFF. Here the CDR3 DNA reads TGTGCCAGTAGTATATGGGGACAGGGATCCAATGAGCAGTTCTTC.

This sequence joins TRBV5-8 and TRBJ1-2; TRBD1 agrees at 7 bases. The V segment lost 0 bases and the J segment 9 bases; nucleotides outside the gene matches: 8. The CDR3 contains 14 residues. Looked up from germline, CDR1 is SGHTS and CDR2 is YDEGEE. CDR3 sequence reads: CASSLEQGSGSYTF. CDR3 DNA: TGTGCCAGCAGCTTGGAACAGGGGTCCGGCAGCTACACCTTC. The variable domain in full, completed from reference TRBV5-8 and TRBJ1-2, reads EAGVTQSPTHLIKTRGQQATLRCSPISGHTSVYWYQQALGLGLQFLLWYDEGEERNRGNFPPRFSGRQFPNYSSELNVNALELEDSALYLCASSLEQGSGSYTFGSGTRLTVV.

This clone is a singleton in its sample. The chain couples TRBV27 to TRBJ2-2, with D unresolved. The CDR3 is 14 amino acids. V lost 5 bases to trimming and J lost 7 bases, with 14 bases between them. Germline CDR1 is MNHEY and CDR2 is SMNVEV (reference sequence). The CDR3 nucleotides read TGTGCCAGCAGTGAACTCGACTCCGGCGGGGAGCTGTTTTTT. Translation gives CASSELDSGGELFF.

This clone was recorded once. This sequence joins TRBV27 and TRBJ1-2; D remains unclear. V was shortened by 5 bases and J by 8 bases, with 15 bases between the two germline ends. This CDR3 is 13 amino acids long. Germline CDR1 MNHEY, CDR2 SMNVEV (reference sequence). CDR3 amino acids: CASSPSAGSGYTF. The CDR3 DNA reads as TGTGCCAGCAGTCCGTCAGCGGGGAGCGGCTACACCTTC.

The chain combines TRBV30 with TRBJ2-7; possible D gene TRBD1, 5 bases. The CDR3 is made up of 13 amino acids. Per the germline V gene, CDR1 is GTSNPN and CDR2 is SVGIG (reference sequence). Trimming cost V 2 bases and J 3 bases, with 11 bases left between them. CDR3 DNA: TGTGCCTGGAGTCCGGACACCTTCTACGAGCAGTACTTC. It specifies CAWSPDTFYEQYF.

This clone was counted between two and nine times. This sequence joins TRBV5-6 and TRBJ1-2; 7 positions match TRBD1. This CDR3 spans 15 amino acids. Germline V gene lookup returns CDR1 SGHDT and CDR2 YYEEEE. Germline trimming cut 2 bases from V and 4 bases from J; bases unmatched to any gene: 8. DNA for the CDR3: TGTGCCAGCAGCTTAACAGGGGATCGAGGCTATGGCTACACCTTC. Encoded protein: CASSLTGDRGYGYTF.

This chain links TRBV6-5 with TRBJ2-1; 7 bases fit TRBD2. The germline CDR1 and CDR2 sequences are MNHEY and SVGAGI. Germline trimming cut 0 bases from V and 2 bases from J; bases unmatched to any gene: 4. This CDR3 contains 16 residues. The CDR3 spells CASSYSLAGTYNEQFF. The CDR3 DNA reads as TGTGCCAGCAGTTACTCGTTAGCGGGTACCTACAATGAGCAGTTCTTC.

As regards this clone: Germline is not matched at one junction end, which may reflect a read error. The chain links TRBV7-9 to TRBJ1-2; D gene ambiguous. Per the germline V gene, CDR1 is SEHNR and CDR2 is FQNEAQ (reference sequence). The CDR3 has 11 amino acids. The CDR3 coding sequence is TGTGCCAGCAGCACCCGAGGCCTACACGCCTTC. Translated, it gives CASSTRGLHAF.

This clone was detected once. V gene TRBV6-2 or TRBV6-3 combines with J gene TRBJ2-7; 7 nucleotides match TRBD1. The CDR3 consists of 13 residues. CDR1 and CDR2 (germline): MNHEY, SVGEGT. J was trimmed by 5 bases and V by 5 bases; bases with no gene match: 6. The CDR3 coding sequence is TGTGCCAGCAGTACCGACAGGGCCCACGAGCAGTACTTC. Its translation: CASSTDRAHEQYF.

About this clone: This same CDR3 is encoded by further DNA sequences in the sample. The chain combines TRBV5-1 with TRBJ1-2, with 8 bases that match TRBD1. This CDR3 has 13 amino acids. From germline, CDR1 is SGHRS and CDR2 YFSETQ. The junction had 1 base not matched to a gene; V was cut back by 3 bases and J by 3 bases. The CDR3 protein is CASSSQGDYGYTF. CDR3 DNA: TGCGCCAGCAGCTCACAGGGGGACTATGGCTACACCTTC.

A note on this clone: Distinct nucleotide sequences in the sample also encode this CDR3. The chain is built from TRBV28 and TRBJ2-6; D is uncertain. V lost 3 bases and J lost 0, with 3 bases in between. CDR3 size: 14 residues. CDR1 is MDHEN, CDR2 SYDVKM, per germline. CDR3: CASSFLSGANVLTF. DNA for the CDR3: TGTGCCAGCAGTTTTCTCTCTGGGGCCAACGTCCTGACTTTC.